Included here is one T cell receptor (beta chain) sequence, with context. These data are taken from a study of blood T cells in healthy people across ages. The germline gives CDR1 MNHEY, CDR2 SMNVEV (reference sequence). This CDR3 region has 14 residues. With 8 bases removed from V and 3 bases from J, the gap between germline ends came to 16 bases. The use of a sample-barcoded 5' primer and a J-beta primer mix characterized a second PCR of roughly 6 to 11 cycles. One entry per CDR3 protein, called by TCRdb with MiXCR from the 5' RACE reads. This repertoire shows more than 700,000 distinct CDR3 sequences, roughly 50% found once; its top ten account for roughly 40%.

The sample consisted of blood. The clonotype was recovered from a man older than 75 in good health. The chain joins TRBV27 to TRBJ1-1; weak D call: TRBD1 (5 bases). As DNA, the CDR3 is TGTGCCAGCCGCAGAATTGGAGGGGACACTGAAGCTTTCTTT. Protein product: CASRRIGGDTEAFF.